Shown below are 7 T cell receptor beta chains from a single sample sequenced in a study of cytomegalovirus exposure and HLA in healthy donors. Primers included in the PCR were 60 Vbeta and 13 Jbeta primers. Profiling relied on immunoSEQ multiplex PCR, and the TCRdb table lists in-frame clones only, not all of them. The data hold approximately 170,000 clones, with roughly four fifths observed a single time. The material sequenced was PBMCs. These receptors were taken from a woman in her 30s in good health and CMV-seropositive.

The chain is built from TRBV9 and TRBJ2-5; 10 bases agree with TRBD1. The J call is doubtful: the DNA matches TRBJ2-7 better. CDR1 and CDR2 (germline): SGDLS, YYNGEE. The CDR3 totals 14 residues. The CDR3 spells CASSPGQGFYEQYF. The CDR3 bases are TGTGCCAGCAGCCCGGGACAGGGGTTCTACGAGCAGTACTTC.

V gene TRBV15 combines with J gene TRBJ1-2; TRBD1 aligns across 10 bases. CDR1 is LNHNV and CDR2 is YYDKDF in the germline V gene (reference sequence). V dropped 1 base and J dropped 2; count of bases not matched to a gene: 1. The length of the CDR3 is 15 residues. The CDR3 nucleotides are TGTGCCACCAGCAGAGCGGGACAGGGGAACTATGGCTACACCTTC. Its protein is CATSRAGQGNYGYTF.

The rearrangement links TRBV2 to TRBJ2-1, with no clear D. Germline CDR1 SNHLY, CDR2 FYNNEI. V was cut by 2 bases and J by 9 bases, with 8 bases left in between. The CDR3 is made up of 12 amino acids. The CDR3 sequence: CASSEYGSEQFF. CDR3 coding DNA: TGTGCCAGCAGTGAATACGGTAGTGAGCAGTTCTTC.

The chain combines TRBV5-1 with TRBJ2-3; D unclear. The CDR3 length is 15 residues. V was pared by 5 bases and J by 0 bases, with 13 bases between. Looked up from germline, CDR1 is SGHRS and CDR2 is YFSETQ. The CDR3 region has the DNA TGCGCCAGCAGTCGGGTAGCTTCTAGCACAGATACGCAGTATTTT. Translated, it gives CASSRVASSTDTQYF.

The chain uses TRBV5-1 and TRBJ1-2; D not certain. V was clipped by 1 base and J by 3 bases, with 10 bases between them. From germline, CDR1 is SGHRS and CDR2 YFSETQ. The CDR3 is made up of 14 amino acids. Written as DNA, the CDR3 is TGCGCCAGCAGCTTGTCCGGGAACTACTATGGCTACACCTTC. This encodes CASSLSGNYYGYTF.

This clone appeared once. This chain joins TRBV5-1 and TRBJ1-2, with unresolved D. V dropped 0 bases and J dropped 8 bases, with 14 bases sitting between them. CDR1 SGHRS and CDR2 YFSETQ come from the germline V gene. There are 14 residues in the CDR3. The CDR3 sequence is CASSLEAFSGGYTF. CDR3 coding DNA: TGCGCCAGCAGCTTGGAGGCTTTTAGCGGGGGCTACACCTTC. The complete variable domain, with remaining parts taken from reference TRBV5-1 and TRBJ1-2, reads KAGVTQTPRYLIKTRGQQVTLSCSPISGHRSVSWYQQTPGQGLQFLFEYFSETQRNKGNFPGRFSGRQFSNSRSEMNVSTLELGDSALYLCASSLEAFSGGYTFGSGTRLTVV.

This clone was found once. The chain combines TRBV30 with TRBJ1-2; D is unresolved. CDR1 is GTSNPN and CDR2 is SVGIG in the germline V gene (reference sequence). V dropped 3 bases and J dropped 4 bases, with 9 bases sitting between them. The length of the CDR3 is 12 residues. CDR3 protein: CAWRHQSYGYTF. The CDR3 bases are TGTGCCTGGAGACACCAAAGCTATGGCTACACCTTC. Complete variable domain (other parts from reference TRBV30 and TRBJ1-2): SQTIHQWPATLVQPVGSPLSLECTVEGTSNPNLYWYRQAAGRGLQLLFYSVGIGQISSEVPQNLSASRPQDRQFILSSKKLLLSDSGFYLCAWRHQSYGYTFGSGTRLTVV.